These 21 T cell receptor beta chains were all obtained from the same sample, sequenced in a study of metastatic and nonmetastatic thyroid tumors. Patients underwent thyroid surgery, and none had received any treatment before it. TCRdb re-called clones from the PCR reads using MiXCR. The sample yields 4,900 or so clones, about 31% seen once. The sample consisted of adjacent normal tissue. Receptors originate from a female donor with papillary thyroid cancer or a benign thyroid nodule (not recorded which). Some clones in this sample may be carry-over from other donors' samples.

V gene TRBV7-2 combines with J gene TRBJ1-6; D ambiguous. The CDR3 is made up of 13 amino acids. The V end was cut by 0 bases, the J end by 14 bases, with 11 bases between. From germline, CDR1 is SGHTA and CDR2 FQGNSA. CDR3 amino acids: CASSLAADSALHF. The DNA of the CDR3 is TGTGCCAGCAGCTTAGCGGCGGATTCGGCCCTCCACTTT.

About this clone: A read error is likely, as this CDR3 ends without the conserved phenylalanine or tryptophan. The limits of the CDR3 on the DNA are not certain, so only TCRdb's listed CDR3 is given. This rearrangement joins TRBV28 to TRBJ2-1; the listed D gene, TRBD1, was not tested against the DNA. Germline-derived CDR1 and CDR2 are MDHEN and SYDVKM. The CDR3 spans 17 amino acids, including both terminal residues. CDR3 amino acids: CASSLIPGASSYNEQNN.

Comment on this clone: One end of the junction fails to match germline, which may point to a read error. V gene TRBV6-5 combines with J gene TRBJ2-7; 9 bases are shared with TRBD1. The CDR3 loop spans 14 amino acids. The V gene's germline CDR1 is MNHEY and CDR2 SVGAGI. CDR3 bases: TGTGGCAGCAGTTACCTGGGACAGGGAGACGAGCAGTACTTC. Its translation is CGSSYLGQGDEQYF.

The rearrangement links TRBV7-9 to TRBJ2-7, with D hard to call. Per germline, CDR1 SEHNR and CDR2 FQNEAQ (reference sequence). The CDR3 runs to 12 residues. V was cut by 5 bases and J by 6 bases, with 11 bases left in between. This chain's CDR3 is CASSGLSFEQYF. As DNA, the CDR3 is TGTGCCAGCAGCGGTCTCTCATTCGAGCAGTACTTC.

This clone was seen only a few times. This rearrangement joins TRBV20-1 to TRBJ1-6; D not certain. Germline-derived CDR1 and CDR2 are DFQATT and SNEGSKA (reference sequence). Trimming stripped 1 base from V and 6 bases from J, with 10 bases between. CDR3 length: 14 amino acids. CDR3 sequence (DNA): TGCAGTGCTAGAGGTGTGGCGGTTAATTCACCCCTCCACTTT. Residues: CSARGVAVNSPLHF.

This clone ranks as medium-sized. The chain links TRBV7-9 to TRBJ1-4, with TRBD1 identical over 8 bases. The germline V gene encodes CDR1 SEHNR and CDR2 FQNEAQ (reference sequence). This CDR3 has 16 residues. V shed 4 bases and J 7 bases; nucleotides not matched to a gene: 11. The CDR3 coding sequence is TGTGCCAGCAGCTCAAGTGGACAGGGAGAAGGTGAAAAACTGTTTTTT. Its protein is CASSSSGQGEGEKLFF.

V is TRBV27 and J is TRBJ2-1, with 13 bases matching TRBD2. The germline gives CDR1 MNHEY, CDR2 SMNVEV (reference sequence). Losses at the gene ends were 6 bases for V and 9 bases for J; bases not matched to a gene: 11. The CDR3 spans 16 residues. Written as DNA, the CDR3 is TGTGCCAGCAGCCCGAACGGACTAGCGGGAGCGGTTGAGCAGTTCTTC. As protein: CASSPNGLAGAVEQFF.

The V gene is TRBV20-1, the J gene TRBJ1-6; D gene uncertain. CDR1 is DFQATT and CDR2 is SNEGSKA in the germline V gene (reference sequence). The CDR3 extends over 15 amino acids. V lost 0 bases and J lost 9, with 15 bases in between. The CDR3 DNA is TGCAGTGCTAGAGAGGCGACCAGCCTTCGTTCACCCCTCCACTTT. Protein product: CSAREATSLRSPLHF.

The V call is TRBV19, the J call TRBJ1-6; unclear D gene. With 2 bases removed from V and 10 bases from J, the gap between germline ends came to 9 bases. Germline V gives CDR1 LNHDA, CDR2 SQIVND (reference sequence). This CDR3 contains 13 residues. CDR3 loop: CASSIRSGSPLHF. The CDR3 DNA reads TGTGCCAGTAGTATAAGGTCCGGATCACCCCTCCACTTT.

This clone has a handful of counts. This chain joins TRBV20-1 and TRBJ1-2; 7 bases line up with TRBD1. The V gene's germline CDR1 is DFQATT and CDR2 SNEGSKA (reference sequence). The trim removed 3 bases at V and 4 bases at J, leaving 11 bases unmatched. This CDR3 is 15 amino acids long. CDR3 bases: TGCAGTGCTAGCGGGACAGCCCGACTAGGCTATGGCTACACCTTC. Protein sequence: CSASGTARLGYGYTF.

The genes are TRBV30 and TRBJ1-4; no clear D. The CDR3 contains 13 residues. Germline V gene lookup returns CDR1 GTSNPN and CDR2 SVGIG (reference sequence). V was clipped by 3 bases and J by 8 bases, with 13 bases between them. The CDR3 region has the DNA TGTGCCTGGAGATATCCGGTCGGGGAAAAACTGTTTTTT. Amino acid sequence: CAWRYPVGEKLFF. Full variable domain (outside the CDR3, taken from reference TRBV30 and TRBJ1-4): SQTIHQWPATLVQPVGSPLSLECTVEGTSNPNLYWYRQAAGRGLQLLFYSVGIGQISSEVPQNLSASRPQDRQFILSSKKLLLSDSGFYLCAWRYPVGEKLFFGSGTQLSVL.

The chain recombines TRBV2 with TRBJ2-7, with a possible D match to TRBD1 (6 bases). This CDR3 is 14 amino acids long. The V end lost 6 bases, the J end lost 5 bases, and 17 bases lay between the germline ends. Germline CDR1 and CDR2: SNHLY and FYNNEI. The CDR3 spells CASSKQGYEDEQYF. DNA for the CDR3: TGTGCCAGCAGCAAACAGGGTTACGAGGACGAGCAGTACTTC.

In this sample, this clone turned up many times. Different DNA sequences within this sample yield the same CDR3. Here the CDR3 reads CSARPTGSLNYGYTF. For the CDR3, the DNA is TGCAGTGCTAGACCAACAGGGAGTCTAAACTATGGCTACACCTTC. The chain combines TRBV20-1 with TRBJ1-2; D may be TRBD1 (6 bases). Between the trimmed V and J ends, which lost 2 bases and 2 bases, there was a span of 15 bases. The CDR3 totals 15 residues. CDR1 is DFQATT, CDR2 SNEGSKA, per germline (reference sequence).

This clone was seen repeatedly, ten times or more. The chain employs TRBV5-5 and TRBJ1-1, with D hard to call. Germline CDR1 reads SGHKS; CDR2 reads YYEKEE (reference sequence). CDR3 length: 15 amino acids. Trimming cost V 0 bases and J 1 base, with 10 bases left between them. The CDR3 region has the DNA TGTGCCAGCAGCTTGGGACTGGCCGGGAACACTGAAGCTTTCTTT. This sequence encodes CASSLGLAGNTEAFF.

This clone was picked up a small number of times. This chain connects TRBV28 to TRBJ2-3, with 8 positions matching TRBD1. From germline, CDR1 is MDHEN and CDR2 SYDVKM. CDR3 length: 14 amino acids. J lost 6 bases, V lost 5 bases, and 7 bases had no gene match. The CDR3 sequence: CASSPGQGRDTQYF. In nucleotides, the CDR3 is TGTGCCAGCAGTCCCGGACAGGGAAGGGATACGCAGTATTTT.

This clone was found a few times. This rearrangement joins TRBV28 to TRBJ2-2; 9 bases are a match to TRBD1. CDR1 MDHEN and CDR2 SYDVKM come from the germline V gene. V lost 6 bases, J lost 1 base, and 3 bases stayed unmatched. CDR3 length: 15 amino acids. In DNA, the CDR3 is TGTGCCAGCAGGGACAGGGGCCAGAACACCGGGGAGCTGTTTTTT. This sequence encodes CASRDRGQNTGELFF.

By its share, this clone is medium-sized (0.01 to 0.1%). The chain is built from TRBV4-2 and TRBJ1-2; D might be TRBD1 (6 bases). Germline CDR1 LGHNA, CDR2 YNFKEQ. The CDR3 contains 14 residues. V was clipped by 0 bases and J by 7 bases, with 12 bases between them. The CDR3 DNA reads TGTGCCAGCAGCCAAGAGCCCAGGGGCAGTGGCTACACCTTC. This gives the protein CASSQEPRGSGYTF.

By frequency in the sample, this clone is medium-sized. The V gene is TRBV11-3, the J gene TRBJ2-1; 9 bases agree with TRBD2. J was trimmed by 6 bases and V by 1 base; bases with no gene match: 13. In germline, CDR1 is SGHNT, CDR2 YENEEA. The CDR3 length is 18 residues. CDR3: CASSLGPSGRWGANEQFF. Here the CDR3 DNA reads TGTGCCAGCAGCTTAGGCCCCAGCGGGAGGTGGGGTGCCAATGAGCAGTTCTTC.

This clone was seen a few times. The chain recombines TRBV6-6 with TRBJ1-1, with D maybe TRBD1 (6 bases). The CDR3 loop spans 14 amino acids. V lost 2 bases and J 5 bases, leaving 12 bases between the germline ends. Per germline, CDR1 MNHNY and CDR2 SVGAGI (reference sequence). CDR3 nucleotides: TGTGCCAGCAGTTACCGGGGGGGCAGGACTGAAGCTTTCTTT. This codes for CASSYRGGRTEAFF.

The chain is built from TRBV7-3 and TRBJ2-7, with D perhaps matching TRBD2 (5 bases). Trimming left V 4 bases short and J 2 bases short, with 15 bases between. CDR1 SGHTA and CDR2 FQGTGA come from the germline V gene. This CDR3 comprises 15 residues. CDR3 protein: CASSSSSGNTYEQYF. The CDR3 nucleotides are TGTGCCAGCAGCTCCTCCAGCGGTAATACCTACGAGCAGTACTTC.

The chain uses TRBV20-1 and TRBJ2-3; the D is unclear. CDR3 size: 15 residues. Germline V CDR1 and CDR2: DFQATT, SNEGSKA (reference sequence). V lost 0 bases and J lost 2, with 12 bases in between. The CDR3 nucleotides read TGCAGTGCTAGAGATGATGGCTCATTCACAGATACGCAGTATTTT. Its protein product is CSARDDGSFTDTQYF.